This T cell receptor beta chain was captured in a study of T-cell reconstitution after alpha-beta-depleted transplantation in children. The junction had 10 bases not matched to a gene; V was cut back by 6 bases and J by 5 bases. In germline, CDR1 is MNHEY, CDR2 SVGEGT. CDR3 length equals 17 residues. Molecular barcoding with unique molecular identifiers was used for the TCRbeta library. TCRdb re-analysed the PCR reads in MiXCR, keeping a single row per CDR3 protein. The profile shows some 500,000 distinct CDR3 sequences, roughly 18% of them singletons. The chain couples TRBV6-2 or TRBV6-3 to TRBJ2-1; TRBD2 agrees at 13 bases. This TCR was sampled from a human donor who donated a stem cell graft to a child with acute lymphoblastic leukemia. The sample was PBMCs from the stem cell graft donor, taken from the stem cell graft. In DNA, the CDR3 is TGTGCCAGCAGCTTACCACCGGGACTAGCGGGGCACAATGAGCAGTTCTTC. As protein: CASSLPPGLAGHNEQFF.